The clone carrying this T cell receptor beta chain was observed a single time. Runs used v3.0 of the immunoSEQ assay and were done at survey level. Produced via immunoSEQ multiplex PCR; TCRdb's table is partial and in-frame only. The table has some 20,000 clones, more than 70% seen once. The data stem from a study of long-term antiretroviral therapy in people with HIV. Across the study: The 2015 immediate-ART recommendation was preceded by the earliest samples by about a decade.

This CDR3 spans 14 amino acids. Germline V lookup: CDR1 SGHNT, CDR2 YYREEE (reference sequence). V was pared by 4 bases and J by 1 base, with 3 bases of the junction left unmatched. Donors needed at least one pre-ART PBMC sample plus at least two post-ART samples. Only United States sites treated participants with HIV. The sequence was obtained from a man in his late teens or twenties with HIV. Specimen: unsorted PBMCs, collected 0.5 years before starting antiretroviral therapy. The chain joins TRBV5-4 to TRBJ1-1; 8 bases are a match to TRBD1. The CDR3 bases are TGTGCCAGCAGCCCCGGACAGGGGAACACTGAAGCTTTCTTT. It is translated as CASSPGQGNTEAFF.